Sequencing of this TCR beta chain was carried out in a study of T cell responses to AZD1222 COVID-19 vaccine. Study-level points and caveats: Donors were chiefly white British, with a greater number of females, and clonal diversity was perhaps underestimated.

In regard to this clone: The antigen remains undetermined.

Using immunoSEQ multiplex PCR, the repertoire was profiled, and TCRdb retains in-frame clones only, with some absent. The sample has about 120,000 clones; 85% to 90% are singletons. V dropped 5 bases and J dropped 6 bases, with 17 bases sitting between them. The CDR3 loop spans 15 amino acids. Germline-derived CDR1 and CDR2 are SEHNR and FQNEAQ (reference sequence). The chain carries TRBV7-9 and TRBJ1-5; D may be TRBD1 (5 bases). This TCR derives from an adult who received the AZD1222 COVID-19 vaccine. Sequencing was performed on peripheral blood, taken 28 days after the second AZD1222 dose. The CDR3 nucleotides are TGTGCCAGCAGCCCCGGAGGAGGGGAAAGTCAGCCCCAGCATTTT. This sequence encodes CASSPGGGESQPQHF. The full variable domain, rest sourced from reference TRBV7-9 and TRBJ1-5, is DTGVSQNPRHKITKRGQNVTFRCDPISEHNRLYWYRQTLGQGPEFLTYFQNEAQLEKSRLLSDRFSAERPKGSFSTLEIQRTEQGDSAMYLCASSPGGGESQPQHFGDGTRLSIL.